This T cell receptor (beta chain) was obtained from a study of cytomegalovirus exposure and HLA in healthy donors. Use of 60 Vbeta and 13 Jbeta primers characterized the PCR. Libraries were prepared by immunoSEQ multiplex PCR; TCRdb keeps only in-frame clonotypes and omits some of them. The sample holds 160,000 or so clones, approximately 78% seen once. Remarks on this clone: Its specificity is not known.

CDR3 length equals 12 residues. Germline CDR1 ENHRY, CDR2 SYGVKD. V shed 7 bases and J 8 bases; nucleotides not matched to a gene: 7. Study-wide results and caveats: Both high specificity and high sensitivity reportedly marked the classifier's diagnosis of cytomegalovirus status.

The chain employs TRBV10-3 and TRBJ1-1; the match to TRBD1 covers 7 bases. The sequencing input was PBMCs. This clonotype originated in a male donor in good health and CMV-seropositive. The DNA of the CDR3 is TGTGCCATCAAAAGACAGGGCACAGAAGCTTTCTTT. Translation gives CAIKRQGTEAFF.